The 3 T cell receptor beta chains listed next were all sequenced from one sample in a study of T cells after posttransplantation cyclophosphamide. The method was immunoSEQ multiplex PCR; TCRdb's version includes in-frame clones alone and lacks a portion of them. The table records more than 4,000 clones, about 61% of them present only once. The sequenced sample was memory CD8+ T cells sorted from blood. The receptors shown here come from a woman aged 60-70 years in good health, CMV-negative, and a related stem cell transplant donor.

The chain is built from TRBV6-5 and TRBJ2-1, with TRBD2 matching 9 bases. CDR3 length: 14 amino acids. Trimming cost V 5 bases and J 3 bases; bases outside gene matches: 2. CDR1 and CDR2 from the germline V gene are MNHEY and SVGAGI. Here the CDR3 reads CASSVSGGYNEQFF. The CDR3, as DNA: TGTGCCAGCAGTGTTAGCGGGGGCTACAATGAGCAGTTCTTC.

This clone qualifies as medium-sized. CDR3 bases: TGTGCCAGCAGTGACCGGGACAGATTCTATGGCTACACCTTC. This codes for CASSDRDRFYGYTF. The chain couples TRBV6-6 to TRBJ1-2; 7 bases match TRBD1. CDR1 is MNHNY and CDR2 is SVGAGI in the germline V gene (reference sequence). The CDR3 runs 14 residues. V dropped 5 bases and J dropped 4; count of bases not matched to a gene: 7.

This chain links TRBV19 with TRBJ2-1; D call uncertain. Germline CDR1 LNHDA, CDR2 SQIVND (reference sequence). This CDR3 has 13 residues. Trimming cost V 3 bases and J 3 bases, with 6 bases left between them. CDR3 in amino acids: CASSISFYNEQFF. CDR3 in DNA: TGTGCCAGTAGTATTAGTTTCTACAATGAGCAGTTCTTC.